The present TCR beta chain was sequenced within a study of blood T cell repertoires in COVID-19 (TCRdb year 2020). In terms of the full investigation: The collaborator samples originated in the United States, Italy and Spain and spanned the acute and convalescent phases of COVID-19. Samples came from the ongoing ImmuneRACE study (first 160 participants) plus 1,254 subjects from 6 global collaborators. A de-identified subject ID, COVID-19 status, age in years and sex were almost always included in the sample metadata. The material from the prospective study consisted of cDNA or gDNA derived from T cells, B-cell-depleted T cells, or PBMCs. The repertoires were released in a freely available public database intended as a resource for research on the immune response to SARS-CoV-2. The dataset comprised deeply sampled blood TCRbeta repertoires from subjects exposed to, actively infected with, or recovered from COVID-19. Where HLA class I and class II types were available, the types were taken from metadata supplied by the sample provider, not from assay-based typing.

Whole blood was collected in K2EDTA tubes by collaborating institutions according to the institutions' own protocols. Collaborator samples were shipped for TCRbeta analysis as frozen whole blood, isolated PBMCs, or DNA extracted from either sample type. On this clone itself: Which antigen it targets is not known. Base qualities are not at hand, and no much larger clone is one base apart.

Beyond this particular receptor, the publication reports: The amount of clinical and demographic metadata varied by source and participant and was provided uncurated.

TCRbeta CDR3 regions were amplified from genomic DNA using the immunoSEQ Assay, a bias-controlled multiplex PCR. The original pipeline was this. The number of nucleated cells in each sample was estimated by amplification of reference gene primers within the assay. Sequence reads were collapsed and filtered to measure the absolute abundance of every unique TCRbeta CDR3 rearrangement. For each sample, productive Simpson clonality was calculated as the square root of Simpson's diversity index across productive rearrangements. Drawn from immuneACCESS, this table holds only the in-frame rearrangements with V and J called that TCRdb kept. Clones are partly lost; checked studies trace under half to an unresolved V gene and leave the rest unexplained. The V and J calls and clone size are taken from that table; D and trimming were inferred from the DNA. The sample table holds about 66,000 clones, of which about 86% were seen once. The leading ten clones occupy 5.5% to 8% of the sample.

At the junction V is shortened by 4 bases and J by 5 bases, with 12 bases in between. From cysteine to phenylalanine, the CDR3 is 13 amino acids long. Only the CDR3 part of the read is kept: 39 bases, read in frame from the first base. In the germline V gene, CDR1 corresponds to SGDLS and CDR2 to YYNGEE. The sequence was obtained from a man aged 50-59 years with active COVID-19. The V and J genes are TRBV9 and TRBJ1-2; a tentative D call is TRBD1 (6 bases match). Source material: peripheral blood. The bases read TGTGCCAGCAGCCAAATTCAGGGGTATGGCTACACCTTC. This gives the protein CASSQIQGYGYTF.